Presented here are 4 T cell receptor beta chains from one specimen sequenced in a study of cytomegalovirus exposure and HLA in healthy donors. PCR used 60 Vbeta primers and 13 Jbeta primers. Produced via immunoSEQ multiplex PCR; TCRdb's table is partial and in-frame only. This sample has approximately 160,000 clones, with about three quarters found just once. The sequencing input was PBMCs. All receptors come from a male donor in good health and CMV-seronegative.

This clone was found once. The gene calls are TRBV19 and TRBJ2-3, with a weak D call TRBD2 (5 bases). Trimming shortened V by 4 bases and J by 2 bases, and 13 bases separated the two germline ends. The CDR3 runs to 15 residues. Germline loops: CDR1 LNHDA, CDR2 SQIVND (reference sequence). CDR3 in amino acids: CASSKNTGTTDTQYF. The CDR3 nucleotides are TGTGCCAGTAGTAAAAACACGGGAACCACAGATACGCAGTATTTT.

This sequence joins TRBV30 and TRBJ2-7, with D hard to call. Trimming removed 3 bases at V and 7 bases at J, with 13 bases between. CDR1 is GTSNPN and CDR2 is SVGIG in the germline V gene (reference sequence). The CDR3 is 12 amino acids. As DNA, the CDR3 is TGTGCCTGGAGCCCTCGAGCGCGGGAGCAGTACTTC. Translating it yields CAWSPRAREQYF.

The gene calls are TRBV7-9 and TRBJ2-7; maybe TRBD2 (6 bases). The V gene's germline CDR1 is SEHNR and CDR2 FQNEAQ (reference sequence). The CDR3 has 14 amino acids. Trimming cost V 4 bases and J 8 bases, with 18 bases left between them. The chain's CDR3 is CASSSPFGSFKQYF. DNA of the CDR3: TGTGCCAGCAGCTCTCCGTTCGGGAGTTTCAAGCAGTACTTC.

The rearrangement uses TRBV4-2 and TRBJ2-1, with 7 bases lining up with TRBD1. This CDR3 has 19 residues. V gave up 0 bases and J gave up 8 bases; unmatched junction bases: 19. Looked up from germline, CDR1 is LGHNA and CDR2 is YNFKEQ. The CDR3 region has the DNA TGTGCCAGCAGCCAAGATATTTTCCAGGGGGAGCTTTTTCCGGATGAGCAGTTCTTC. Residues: CASSQDIFQGELFPDEQFF.